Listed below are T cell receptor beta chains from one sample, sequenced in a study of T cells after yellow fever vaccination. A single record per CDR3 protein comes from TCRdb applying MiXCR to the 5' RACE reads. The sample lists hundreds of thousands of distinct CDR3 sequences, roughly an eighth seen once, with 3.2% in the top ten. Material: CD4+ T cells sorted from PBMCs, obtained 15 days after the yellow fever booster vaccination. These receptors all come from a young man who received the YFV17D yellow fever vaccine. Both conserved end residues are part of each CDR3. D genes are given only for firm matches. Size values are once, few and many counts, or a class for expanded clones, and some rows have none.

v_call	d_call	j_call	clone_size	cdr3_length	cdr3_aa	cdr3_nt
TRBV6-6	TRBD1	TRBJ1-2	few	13	CASSRPTGDGYTF	TGTGCCAGCAGCAGACCGACAGGGGACGGCTACACCTTC
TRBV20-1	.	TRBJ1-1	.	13	CSVLLPAGTEAFF	TGCAGTGTCCTCTTACCTGCTGGCACTGAAGCTTTCTTT
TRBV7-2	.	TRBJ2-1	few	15	CASSLLRGNYNEQFF	TGTGCCAGCAGCTTACTTCGGGGAAACTACAATGAGCAGTTCTTC
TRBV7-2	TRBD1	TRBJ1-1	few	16	CASSLRDRVLNTEAFF	TGTGCCAGCAGCTTAAGGGACAGGGTCTTGAACACTGAAGCTTTCTTT
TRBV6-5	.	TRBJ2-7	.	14	CASSRDTPSYEQYF	TGTGCCAGCAGCCGGGACACCCCTTCCTACGAGCAGTACTTC
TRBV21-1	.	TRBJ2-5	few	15	CASSGRDRTQETQYF	TGTGCCAGCAGCGGCCGGGACAGGACCCAAGAGACCCAGTACTTC
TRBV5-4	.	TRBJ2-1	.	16	CASSQGGRLPYNEQFF	TGTGCCAGCAGCCAAGGGGGGCGTCTGCCCTACAATGAGCAGTTCTTC
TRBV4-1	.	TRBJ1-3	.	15	CASSQDKGRGNTIYF	TGCGCCAGCAGCCAAGACAAGGGCAGAGGAAACACCATATATTTT
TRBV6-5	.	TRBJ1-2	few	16	CASSYSILGLGHGYTF	TGTGCCAGCAGTTACTCGATACTGGGTCTCGGCCATGGCTACACCTTC
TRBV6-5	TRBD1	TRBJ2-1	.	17	CASSPGTGLGIAYEQFF	TGTGCCAGCAGTCCCGGGACAGGGTTGGGGATCGCATATGAGCAGTTCTTC
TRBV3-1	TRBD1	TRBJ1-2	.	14	CASSQVETGYGYTF	TGTGCCAGCAGCCAAGTGGAGACAGGGTATGGCTACACCTTC
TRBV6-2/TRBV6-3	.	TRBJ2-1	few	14	CASRGGLGPNEQFF	TGTGCCAGCAGAGGGGGGCTTGGTCCCAATGAGCAGTTCTTC
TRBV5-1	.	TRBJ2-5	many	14	CASSTDMGDQTQYF	TGCGCCAGCAGCACCGACATGGGGGACCAGACCCAGTACTTC
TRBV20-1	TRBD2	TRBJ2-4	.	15	CSARTAGGPKNIQYF	TGCAGTGCTAGAACAGCGGGGGGTCCCAAAAACATTCAGTACTTC
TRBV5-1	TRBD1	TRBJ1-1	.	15	CASSVDRAVNTEAFF	TGCGCCAGCAGCGTAGACAGGGCCGTGAACACTGAAGCTTTCTTT
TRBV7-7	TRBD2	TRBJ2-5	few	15	CASSSSGGAQETQYF	TGTGCTAGCAGCTCTAGCGGGGGGGCCCAAGAGACCCAGTACTTC
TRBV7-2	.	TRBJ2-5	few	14	CASSPDWGQETQYF	TGTGCCAGCAGCCCCGACTGGGGCCAAGAGACCCAGTACTTC
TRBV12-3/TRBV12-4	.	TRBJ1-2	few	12	CASSRDILRYTF	TGTGCCAGCAGCCGGGACATTCTTCGCTACACCTTC
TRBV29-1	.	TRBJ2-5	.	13	CSVARGPQETQYF	TGCAGCGTTGCCAGGGGCCCCCAAGAGACCCAGTACTTC
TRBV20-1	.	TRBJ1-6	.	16	CSARTTESSYNSPLHF	TGCAGTGCTAGAACGACAGAAAGCTCCTATAATTCACCCCTCCACTTT
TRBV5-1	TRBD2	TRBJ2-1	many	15	CASSLATSGGFEQFF	TGCGCCAGCAGCTTGGCGACTAGCGGGGGGTTTGAGCAGTTCTTC
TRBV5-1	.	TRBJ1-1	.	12	CASSSLHSEAFF	TGCGCCAGCAGCTCGCTTCATTCTGAAGCTTTCTTT
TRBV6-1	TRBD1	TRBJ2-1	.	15	CASSVGTGSYNEQFF	TGTGCCAGCAGTGTCGGGACAGGCTCCTACAATGAGCAGTTCTTC
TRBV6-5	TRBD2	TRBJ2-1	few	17	CASSYSIPSGAGDEQFF	TGTGCCAGCAGTTACTCGATTCCTAGCGGGGCCGGAGATGAGCAGTTCTTC